This TCR beta chain was sequenced during a study of blood T cell repertoires in COVID-19. Study context: Acute-phase and convalescent COVID-19 samples originated in the United States, Italy and Spain. PBMCs, B-cell-depleted T cells, or T cells provided the cDNA or gDNA that made up the material.

In the original analysis: The assay estimated nucleated cells by amplifying reference gene primers. TCRdb keeps only in-frame clones here, not all; method: immunoSEQ multiplex PCR. The V and J calls and the clone size are those of that table, but D and trimming were determined from the DNA. The sample holds about 170,000 clones; approximately 85% are singletons and the top ten take around 7.7%. Trimming stripped 5 bases from V and 12 bases from J, with 17 bases between. Germline-derived CDR1 and CDR2 are SGHAT and FQNNGV. The CDR3 has 13 amino acids. V usage is TRBV11-2 and J usage is TRBJ2-1; D may be TRBD1 (5 bases). Sequenced input: peripheral blood. This TCR came from a man in his forties who had recovered from COVID-19. The DNA for the CDR3 is TGTGCCAGCAGCCCTCTCGCCCAGGGCGTGCAGTTCTTC. This encodes CASSPLAQGVQFF.